A single T cell receptor (beta chain) is shown here with its context. Its cognate antigen is unknown. This record comes from a study of CD8+ T cells in alopecia areata. Study summary: The SALT score measured affected scalp surface percentage in treated patients. General observations from the study: One nonresponder makes the tie between baseline CD8+ expansion and response uncertain.

The treatment denotes: oral pan-JAK inhibitor, 5-10 mg twice daily. V trimming: 3 bases; J trimming: 6 bases; junction bases outside the gene matches: 6. There are 15 residues in the CDR3. Per the germline V gene, CDR1 is SGHVS and CDR2 is FNYEAQ. Investigators isolated RNA and reverse transcribed it into cDNA to act as the sequencing template. Measured with immunoSEQ multiplex PCR; TCRdb has only the in-frame clones, and not every one. The sample has 90,000 to 100,000 clones, 60% to 65% seen once. This sequence joins TRBV7-6 and TRBJ1-5; 9 positions match TRBD1. This receptor was taken from a human donor with alopecia areata. Material: CD8+ T cells sorted from blood, obtained at week 4, from a patient treated with tofacitinib. CDR3 sequence (DNA): TGTGCCAGCAGCTTGGGACAGGGATGGGGTCAGCCCCAGCATTTT. Protein sequence: CASSLGQGWGQPQHF.